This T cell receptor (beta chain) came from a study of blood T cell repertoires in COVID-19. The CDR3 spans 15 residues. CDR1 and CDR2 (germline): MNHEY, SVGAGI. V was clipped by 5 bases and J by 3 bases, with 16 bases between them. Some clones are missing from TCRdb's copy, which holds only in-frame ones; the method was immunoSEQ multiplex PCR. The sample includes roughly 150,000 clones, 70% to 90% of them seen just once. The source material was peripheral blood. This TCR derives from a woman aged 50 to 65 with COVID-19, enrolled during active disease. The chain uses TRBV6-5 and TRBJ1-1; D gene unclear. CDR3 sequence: CASSPAIQRDTEAFF. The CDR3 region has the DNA TGTGCCAGCAGTCCCGCGATCCAACGGGACACTGAAGCTTTCTTT.